The 9 T cell receptor beta chains below all came from one sample that was sequenced in a study of CD8 T cells in Susac syndrome (dated by TCRdb to about 2019). Receptor amplification or capture employed the immunoSEQ multiplex PCR assay. RNA was extracted with the RNeasy kit and 0.5 to 1 ug was reverse transcribed using random hexamers. TCRdb handled the public reads itself, with Q25 trimming in fastp and clone calling in MiXCR, and kept productive beta chains. When rows share a CDR3 protein, they turn into one entry using the most common DNA and genes. This sample comprises 250,000 to 300,000 distinct CDR3 sequences, around 85% of them detected only once. About 0.22% of the sample is held by the ten biggest clonotypes. The sequencing input was CD8+ T cells from PBMCs. The receptors originated from a human donor with multiple sclerosis.

The rearrangement links TRBV5-4 to TRBJ1-6; possibly TRBD1 for D (6 bases). Trimming took off 4 bases at V and 2 bases at J, with 13 bases between the two ends. The CDR3 sequence is 16 residues long. Germline CDR1 SGHNT, CDR2 YYREEE (reference sequence). CDR3 residues: CASSRDKATYNSPLHF. Here the CDR3 DNA reads TGTGCCAGCAGCCGGGACAAGGCGACCTATAATTCACCCCTCCACTTT.

The chain is built from TRBV3-1 and TRBJ2-2; D is uncertain. Germline V lookup: CDR1 LGHDT, CDR2 YNNKEL (reference sequence). This CDR3 spans 16 amino acids. Trimming cost V 6 bases and J 1 base, with 15 bases left between them. The CDR3 coding sequence is TGTGCCAGCAGACGCCGGCTCTCTAAGAACACCGGGGAGCTGTTTTTT. Translating it yields CASRRRLSKNTGELFF.

Only one count was recorded for this clonotype. The chain couples TRBV27 to TRBJ2-7, with 14 bases matching TRBD2. This CDR3 has 17 amino acids. Germline V gene sequence: CDR1 MNHEY, CDR2 SMNVEV (reference sequence). With V trimmed by 3 bases and J by 6 bases, 10 bases remained unmatched. CDR3 in amino acids: CASSFPGTSGSVGEQYF. Here the CDR3 DNA reads TGTGCCAGCAGTTTCCCCGGGACTAGCGGGAGTGTCGGCGAGCAGTACTTC.

V is TRBV4-3 and J is TRBJ2-7, with unresolved D. CDR1 and CDR2 from the germline V gene are LGHNA and YSLEER. The CDR3 has 15 residues. V shed 2 bases and J shed 0 bases, with 11 bases lying between them. The DNA of the CDR3 is TGCGCCAGCAGCCAACTTACATTTAGCTCCTACGAGCAGTACTTC. Amino acids: CASSQLTFSSYEQYF.

V and J are TRBV11-2 and TRBJ2-3; the D is unclear. This CDR3 has 13 residues. V lost 4 bases to trimming and J lost 2 bases, with 7 bases between them. CDR1 is SGHAT, CDR2 FQNNGV, per germline. The CDR3 coding sequence is TGTGCCAGCAGCTCCCAACCCACAGATACGCAGTATTTT. Amino acids: CASSSQPTDTQYF.

The chain recombines TRBV12-3 or TRBV12-4 with TRBJ1-1; 7 nucleotides agree with TRBD1. After removal of 0 bases from V and 5 bases from J, the junction contained 9 bases not matched to a gene. This CDR3 contains 16 residues. Written as DNA, the CDR3 is TGTGCCAGCAGTTTAGCGCCGGAGGGGGCGAGGACTGAAGCTTTCTTT. Residues: CASSLAPEGARTEAFF.

Points on this clonotype: The missing conserved phenylalanine or tryptophan at the end of this CDR3 makes a read error likely. The chain links TRBV19 to TRBJ2-5, with D perhaps being TRBD1 or TRBD2 (5 bases each). V was pared by 6 bases and J by 5 bases, with 16 bases between. Germline V lookup: CDR1 LNHDA, CDR2 SQIVND (reference sequence). The CDR3 contains 14 residues. The CDR3 DNA reads TGTGCCAGTAGCCCGGGACCGAAAGGGGAGACCCAGTACTTA. Its translation is CASSPGPKGETQYL.

This sequence joins TRBV3-1 and TRBJ2-7; 9 bases are a match to TRBD2. Germline V gene lookup returns CDR1 LGHDT and CDR2 YNNKEL (reference sequence). CDR3 length: 16 residues. V gave up 0 bases and J gave up 2 bases; unmatched junction bases: 5. The CDR3 sequence: CASSQDWASGAYEQYF. The CDR3 nucleotides read TGTGCCAGCAGCCAAGATTGGGCTAGCGGGGCCTACGAGCAGTACTTC.

The CDR3, as DNA: TGTGCCAGTGATACGGGACTGCTGAACACTGAAGCTTTCTTT. This codes for CASDTGLLNTEAFF. The V gene is TRBV19, the J gene TRBJ1-1; possible D gene TRBD1, 5 bases. The CDR3 is 14 amino acids. Looked up from germline, CDR1 is LNHDA and CDR2 is SQIVND (reference sequence). V lost 8 bases, J lost 0 bases, and 13 bases lay in between.